What follows describes a single T cell receptor beta chain. What antigen it recognizes has not been identified. The observed sequence ends 3 residues before the CDR3 terminus, with the missing tail filled in from the germline J gene. Every participant had a single incident cervical HPV16 infection, and prevalent HPV16 infections were excluded. Cervical HPV DNA was detected with MY09/MY11 PCR, and genotyping was done with dot-blot hybridization. More than 14 mL of heparinized blood was centrifuged, after which the buffy coat was aliquoted, frozen at -30 degrees C, and then stored at -80 degrees C. QIAGEN kits were used to extract genomic DNA from the buffy coat specimens. The sample belongs to a study of T cells in women clearing cervical HPV infection (dated by TCRdb to the late 2010s). Background for the entire study: The cases were about two dozen women with histologically confirmed HPV16-related CIN3 or worse, and 2 of those women had invasive cancers. Controls were more than 20 women whose single incident HPV16 infection cleared within 12 months without precancer or cancer developing. Blood from cases was collected at the visit where the lesion was first found, while blood from controls was collected once the infection could no longer be detected. For cases, the median interval between lesion detection and blood sampling was around 150 days, with an interquartile range of roughly 90 to 200 days. Since HLA typing was available for only a few women, HLA type could not be ruled out as a confounder. An exploratory proof-of-principle case-control study, nested within the Guanacaste HPV Natural History Study in Costa Rica, was conducted to compare TCR repertoires across cervical HPV16 outcomes. Cases were matched to controls by age within five years and by the year the sample was collected. Median age was roughly 32 years in cases versus over 37 in controls, and baseline characteristics did not differ significantly. In the parent cohort, roughly 9,700 women aged 18 or older were enrolled in Guanacaste, Costa Rica, during about 1993 to 1995 and then followed for under 9 years. Quality controls consisted of five blinded duplicates per group, for a total of 60 or so samples made up of approximately 50 participants and roughly ten replicates. Results the study describes overall, beyond this receptor: Because the number of T cells in each sample was unknown, differences in richness could reflect differing T-cell content rather than repertoire biology. Cases had lower TRBV6-7 relative abundance than controls (0.11% versus 0.16%; Bonferroni P = 0.0008). Cases were distinguished from controls with an estimated AUC of 0.7 to 0.85 by random forest classifiers combining richness and V gene abundances. Across sequencing depths, CIN3+ cases showed significantly higher TCR repertoire richness than controls, but evenness did not differ between the groups. The cross-sectional design could not show whether associations preceded infection or resulted from it; effector/memory subsets and HPV-specific T cells were not isolated.

V is trimmed back by 3 bases and J by 2 bases, and the junction contains 9 bases that no gene match accounts for. Including cysteine and phenylalanine, the CDR3 has 16 amino acids. Of the CDR3's DNA, 39 bases were read; they are in frame from base 1. CDR1 and CDR2 are read off the germline V gene as ENHRY and SYGVKD. TCR beta CDR3 regions were amplified by multiplex PCR using the immunoSEQ assay from an average of 1200 ng genomic DNA per sample. To correct primer bias, the assay used a complete synthetic TCR repertoire to set an amplification baseline. Amplicons were sequenced on the Illumina platform. The published analysis was carried out like this. Sequences were error-corrected by clustering with frequency ratios and a modified nearest-neighbor algorithm and were then analyzed in the immunoSEQ Analyzer with IMGT gene definitions. At each rarefaction depth, TCR richness and evenness were averaged over 20 rarefaction repeats, and samples with fewer sequences than the depth were excluded. Wilcoxon rank sum tests with FDR correction were used to compare relative abundances of V, D and J genes between the groups. An intraclass correlation of approximately 96% for TCR richness and an average of about 77% across 65 or so gene segments were obtained from the blinded duplicates. TCRdb retrieved this table from immuneACCESS and kept in-frame rearrangements only. Not all clones are present; in checked studies, unresolved V genes account for under half, and no reason is known for the remainder. The V and J calls and clone size come from that table; D and trimming were worked out from the DNA. The table kept for this sample lists more than 20,000 clones. Roughly 10% of the sample belongs to the ten largest clones.

The sample comprised blood buffy coat. The rearranged segments are TRBV10-3 and TRBJ2-7, and 8 bases in between align with TRBD1. The origin of this receptor is a woman between 18 and 69 years old with a cervical HPV16 infection that either progressed to CIN3+ or cleared (not recorded which). The CDR3 amino acid sequence is: CAISDSGNRGTYEQYF. The CDR3 bases that were read are TGTGCCATCAGTGACAGTGGGAACAGGGGGACCTACGAG.